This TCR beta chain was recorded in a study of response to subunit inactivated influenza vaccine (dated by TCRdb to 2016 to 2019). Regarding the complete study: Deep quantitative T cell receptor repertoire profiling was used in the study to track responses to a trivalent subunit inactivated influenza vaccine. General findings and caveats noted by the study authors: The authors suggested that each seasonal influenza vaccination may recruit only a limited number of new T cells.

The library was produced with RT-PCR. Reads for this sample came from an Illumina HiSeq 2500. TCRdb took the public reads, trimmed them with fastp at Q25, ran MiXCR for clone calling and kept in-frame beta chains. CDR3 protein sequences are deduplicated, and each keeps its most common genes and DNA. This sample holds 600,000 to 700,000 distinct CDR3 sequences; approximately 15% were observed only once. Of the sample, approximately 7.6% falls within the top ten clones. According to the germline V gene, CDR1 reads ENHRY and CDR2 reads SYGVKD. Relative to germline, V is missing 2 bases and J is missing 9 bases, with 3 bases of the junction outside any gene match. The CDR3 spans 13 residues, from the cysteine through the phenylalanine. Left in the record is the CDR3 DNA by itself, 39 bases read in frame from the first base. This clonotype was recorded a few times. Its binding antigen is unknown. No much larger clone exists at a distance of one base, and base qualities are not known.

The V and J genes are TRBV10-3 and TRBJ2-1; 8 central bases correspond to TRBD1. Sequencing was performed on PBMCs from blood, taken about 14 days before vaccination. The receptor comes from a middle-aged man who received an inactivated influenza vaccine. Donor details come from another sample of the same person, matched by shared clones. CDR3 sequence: CAISEGRGLEQFF. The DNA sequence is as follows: TGTGCCATCAGTGAGGGCAGGGGGCTTGAGCAGTTCTTC.